Each of the 11 T cell receptor beta chains below was sequenced from the same sample in a study of molecular identifiers for immune sequencing clone quantification. Using its own MiXCR run on the PCR reads, TCRdb lists one record per CDR3 protein. In the table there are around 460,000 distinct CDR3 sequences, 20% to 25% of which are singletons. Sequenced material: naive CD8+ T cells from blood, with Jurkat cell RNA spiked in. The subset denotes: FACS-sorted CD8+CD4-CCR7+CD45RA+ naive T cells. The source of these receptors is a human donor in good health. Some libraries in this study had Jurkat cell RNA spiked in.

The chain couples TRBV3-1 to TRBJ2-3; 7 bases align to TRBD2. The CDR3 sequence is 17 residues long. Germline CDR1 and CDR2: LGHDT and YNNKEL (reference sequence). J lost 0 bases, V lost 5 bases, and 11 bases had no gene match. Written as DNA, the CDR3 is TGTGCCAGCAGCATCCCCGGGGAGGGTTTAAGCACAGATACGCAGTATTTT. Amino acids: CASSIPGEGLSTDTQYF.

This clonotype was found many times. The chain is built from TRBV12-3 or TRBV12-4 and TRBJ1-2, with a possible D match to TRBD1 (6 bases). The CDR3 extends over 13 amino acids. Trimming took off 7 bases at V and 6 bases at J, with 15 bases between the two ends. Written as DNA, the CDR3 is TGTGCCAGCAATAACGGGGGGGCCAATGGCTACACCTTC. The encoded protein is CASNNGGANGYTF.

This clonotype has a handful of counts. V is TRBV27 and J is TRBJ2-5; no reliable D call. V was clipped by 5 bases and J by 4 bases, with 11 bases between them. The CDR3 has 13 residues. Germline V gene data show CDR1 as MNHEY and CDR2 as SMNVEV (reference sequence). CDR3 nucleotide sequence: TGTGCCAGCAGTCGACCGGACCTAGAGACCCAGTACTTC. Encoded protein: CASSRPDLETQYF.

Ten or more counts support this clonotype. This chain joins TRBV5-6 and TRBJ2-7; TRBD2 matches at 7 bases. The germline gives CDR1 SGHDT, CDR2 YYEEEE. The CDR3 loop spans 14 amino acids. The J segment lost 4 bases and the V segment lost 4 bases, leaving 8 bases of the junction unmatched. DNA of the CDR3: TGTGCCAGCAGCAAAGCGGGATACCGATACGAGCAGTACTTC. Its protein is CASSKAGYRYEQYF.

In this sample, this clonotype turned up a few times. The CDR3 reads CASSQIGSSGRGEQYF. The CDR3, as DNA: TGCGCCAGCAGCCAAATTGGCTCGAGCGGGAGGGGAGAGCAGTACTTC. This chain connects TRBV4-1 to TRBJ2-7, with TRBD2 identical over 10 bases. CDR3 size: 16 residues. CDR1 is MGHRA and CDR2 is YSYEKL in the germline V gene. The junction had 11 bases not matched to a gene; V was cut back by 2 bases and J by 7 bases.

This chain links TRBV6-6 with TRBJ1-4; D not certain. The CDR3 runs to 11 residues. Trimming shortened V by 7 bases and J by 9 bases, and 9 bases separated the two germline ends. From germline, CDR1 is MNHNY and CDR2 SVGAGI (reference sequence). CDR3 sequence (DNA): TGTGCCAGCACCACTGGGAAAAAACTGTTTTTT. Translation gives CASTTGKKLFF.

About this clonotype: A much larger clone lies a single base off, so this may be a read error. The chain joins TRBV4-2 to TRBJ2-7; 8 bases align to TRBD1. Trimming removed 0 bases from V and 5 bases from J; junction bases left unmatched: 6. Germline CDR1 and CDR2: LGHNA and YNFKEQ. The CDR3 length is 15 residues. CDR3 bases: TGTGCCAGCAGCCAAGAGTCAGGGGGCTTCCACGAGCAGTACTTC. It is translated as CASSQESGGFHEQYF.

Only a few counts were recorded for this clonotype. The J gene is TRBJ2-3, the V gene TRBV4-1; no firm D call. This CDR3 has 12 residues. The germline gives CDR1 MGHRA, CDR2 YSYEKL. V was trimmed by 4 bases and J by 6 bases, leaving 8 bases between them. The CDR3: CASSPTPDTQYF. CDR3 coding DNA: TGCGCCAGCAGCCCCACCCCCGATACGCAGTATTTT.

About this clonotype itself: A much larger clone sits a single nucleotide away, making a read error possible. This chain links TRBV24-1 with TRBJ2-1, with TRBD2 matching over 13 bases. The CDR3 is made up of 16 amino acids. Per the germline V gene, CDR1 is KGHDR and CDR2 is SFDVKD. CDR3 nucleotide sequence: TGTGCCAACAGTGATAACGGACTAGCGGGAGTAGTAGAGCAGTTCTTC. Its protein product is CANSDNGLAGVVEQFF.

This chain connects TRBV30 to TRBJ1-1; D is unresolved. Trimming pared 1 base from V and 3 bases from J, leaving 18 bases between. The CDR3 consists of 16 residues. Germline values: CDR1 GTSNPN, CDR2 SVGIG (reference sequence). CDR3 amino acids: CAWSGSFGVGYTEAFF. DNA of the CDR3: TGTGCCTGGAGTGGTAGCTTCGGCGTAGGTTACACTGAAGCTTTCTTT.

In this sample, this clonotype turned up many times. The chain employs TRBV11-2 and TRBJ1-4; D call uncertain. The CDR3 is made up of 15 amino acids. The germline V and J ends were trimmed by 1 base and 8 bases, with 14 bases remaining between them. Germline CDR1 and CDR2: SGHAT and FQNNGV. CDR3 sequence reads: CASSLARGLQEKLFF. CDR3 coding DNA: TGTGCCAGCAGCTTAGCCAGAGGGCTTCAAGAAAAACTGTTTTTT.